Following are 11 T cell receptor beta chains from one sample sequenced in a study of cytotoxic CD8 clonotypes in ibrutinib-treated CLL. The assay was immunoSEQ multiplex PCR, and TCRdb's table has in-frame clones only and misses some. The sample shows tens of thousands of clones, less than 75% of them seen only once. This material consisted of PBMCs, taken after 12 months of ibrutinib treatment. These TCRs come from a human donor with chronic lymphocytic leukemia.

This sequence joins TRBV20-1 and TRBJ1-6; D perhaps matches TRBD1 (6 bases). V lost 5 bases and J lost 10, with 9 bases in between. CDR3 length: 11 amino acids. CDR1 and CDR2 (germline): DFQATT, SNEGSKA (reference sequence). CDR3 residues: CSASGVSPLHF. The CDR3 nucleotides read TGCAGTGCTTCAGGGGTATCACCCCTCCACTTT.

The CDR3 sequence is CASKDWGNYGYTF. CDR3 sequence (DNA): TGTGCCAGCAAGGACTGGGGAAACTATGGCTACACCTTC. V usage is TRBV6-5 and J usage is TRBJ1-2; D gene ambiguous. Trimming cost V 7 bases and J 2 bases, with 11 bases left between them. Germline CDR1 is MNHEY and CDR2 is SVGAGI. This CDR3 has 13 residues.

The rearrangement joins TRBV27 to TRBJ2-7; D remains ambiguous. CDR1 is MNHEY, CDR2 SMNVEV, per germline (reference sequence). CDR3 size: 14 residues. The V and J ends lost 2 bases and 8 bases respectively, with 16 bases between them. The CDR3 region is CASSLGSTAAQQYF. Here the CDR3 DNA reads TGTGCCAGCAGTTTAGGGTCTACCGCGGCCCAGCAGTACTTC.

This chain connects TRBV29-1 to TRBJ1-2; D uncertain. Germline CDR1 reads SQVTM; CDR2 reads ANQGSEA. The V gene lost 6 bases and the J gene lost 4 bases, with 15 bases spanning the gap. This CDR3 has 13 residues. This chain's CDR3 is CSVLGYYGYGYTF. The CDR3 nucleotides read TGCAGCGTATTGGGGTATTACGGCTATGGCTACACCTTC.

The chain carries TRBV5-1 and TRBJ1-2; D may be TRBD1 (5 bases). Trimming cost V 4 bases and J 4 bases, with 14 bases left between them. CDR1 and CDR2 (germline): SGHRS, YFSETQ. This CDR3 has 14 amino acids. CDR3 in amino acids: CASSIEGTSYGYTF. The DNA of the CDR3 is TGCGCCAGCAGCATTGAGGGGACCAGCTATGGCTACACCTTC.

This clone was detected many times. The chain joins TRBV5-1 to TRBJ2-1; a possible D gene is TRBD1 (6 bases). Between the trimmed V and J ends, which lost 3 bases and 5 bases, there was a span of 15 bases. CDR3 length: 15 amino acids. Germline CDR1 reads SGHRS; CDR2 reads YFSETQ. CDR3 nucleotide sequence: TGCGCCAGCAGCTCTACAGGGAAAGTCAACAATGAGCAGTTCTTC. Translating it yields CASSSTGKVNNEQFF. Looking up the rest from reference TRBV5-1 and TRBJ2-1 gives the full variable domain: KAGVTQTPRYLIKTRGQQVTLSCSPISGHRSVSWYQQTPGQGLQFLFEYFSETQRNKGNFPGRFSGRQFSNSRSEMNVSTLELGDSALYLCASSSTGKVNNEQFFGPGTRLTVL.

This clone was observed a handful of times. The chain links TRBV30 to TRBJ2-7; 7 bases match TRBD1. CDR3 length equals 17 residues. Per the germline V gene, CDR1 is GTSNPN and CDR2 is SVGIG (reference sequence). V was pared by 5 bases and J by 1 base, with 17 bases of the junction left unmatched. This chain's CDR3 is CAWSNPRSGQTSYEQYF. CDR3 in DNA: TGTGCCTGGTCAAACCCCAGATCGGGACAGACGTCCTACGAGCAGTACTTC.

This chain links TRBV5-4 with TRBJ2-3; 15 bases are a match to TRBD2. From germline, CDR1 is SGHNT and CDR2 YYREEE (reference sequence). V lost 4 bases to trimming and J lost 3 bases; unmatched junction nucleotides: 3. The CDR3 covers 16 residues. The CDR3 region has the DNA TGTGCCAGCAGCACTGGACTAGCGGGGGGGACAGATACGCAGTATTTT. It codes for CASSTGLAGGTDTQYF.

In the case of this clone: The same CDR3 also results from other DNA sequences found in this sample. The rearrangement uses TRBV5-1 and TRBJ2-7, with TRBD2 matching over 8 bases. Trimming cost V 3 bases and J 7 bases; bases outside gene matches: 9. The CDR3 runs to 14 residues. Germline lookup yields CDR1 SGHRS and CDR2 YFSETQ. The CDR3 loop is CASSSGGASGEQYV. Written as DNA, the CDR3 is TGCGCCAGCAGCTCCGGGGGGGCCAGTGGGGAGCAGTACGTC.

There are many counts of this clone. The chain joins TRBV19 to TRBJ2-5; D uncertain. With 5 bases removed from V and 1 base from J, the gap between germline ends came to 8 bases. This CDR3 is 13 amino acids long. Germline CDR1 reads LNHDA; CDR2 reads SQIVND (reference sequence). In DNA form, the CDR3 reads TGTGCCAGTAGTTACACGATCCAAGAGACCCAGTACTTC. Translating it yields CASSYTIQETQYF.

The gene calls are TRBV21-1 and TRBJ1-5. TRBV21-1 is a listed pseudogene. The length of the CDR3 is 15 residues. CDR3 sequence reads: CASSKAARYNQPQHF. The CDR3 DNA reads as TGTGCCAGCAGCAAAGCGGCACGGTACAATCAGCCCCAGCATTTT.